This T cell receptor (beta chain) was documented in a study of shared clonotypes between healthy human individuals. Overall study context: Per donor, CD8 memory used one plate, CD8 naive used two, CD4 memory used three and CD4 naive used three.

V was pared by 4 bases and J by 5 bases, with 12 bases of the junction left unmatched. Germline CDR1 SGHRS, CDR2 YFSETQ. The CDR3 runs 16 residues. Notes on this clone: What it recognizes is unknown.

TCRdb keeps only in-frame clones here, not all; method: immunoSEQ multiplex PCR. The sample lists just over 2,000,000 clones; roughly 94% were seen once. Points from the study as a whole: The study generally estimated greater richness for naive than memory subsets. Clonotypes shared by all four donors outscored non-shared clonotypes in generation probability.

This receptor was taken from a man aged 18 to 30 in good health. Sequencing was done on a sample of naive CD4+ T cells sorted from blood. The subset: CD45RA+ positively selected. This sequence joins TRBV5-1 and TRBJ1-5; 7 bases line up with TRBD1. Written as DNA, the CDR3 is TGCGCCAGCAGCCTCACCGGGACAGCCAGCGATCAGCCCCAGCATTTT. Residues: CASSLTGTASDQPQHF.